The rows below give T cell receptor beta chains drawn from one sample of a study of T cell changes during pregnancy in multiple sclerosis. The assay was immunoSEQ multiplex PCR, and TCRdb's table has in-frame clones only and misses some. Of under 50,000 clones in the sample, over 85% are singletons; the top ten hold approximately 0.67%. The source was CD4+ T cells from peripheral blood mononuclear cells, collected in the first trimester of pregnancy. Every receptor here comes from a female donor with multiple sclerosis, enrolled in a pregnancy study. The conserved cysteine and the conserved F or W are not part of the CDR3 here.

v_gene: TRBV7-2; j_gene: TRBJ2-7; len: 12; CDR3aa: ASSLRTGSYEQY
v_gene: TRBV28; j_gene: TRBJ1-5; len: 13; CDR3aa: ASSFVRGYEGTQH
v_gene: TRBV5-1; j_gene: TRBJ2-2; len: 12; CDR3aa: ASSLSANTGELF
v_gene: TRBV5-1; j_gene: TRBJ2-1; len: 14; CDR3aa: ASSWGGIWVSNEQF
v_gene: TRBV5-1; j_gene: TRBJ2-2; len: 15; CDR3aa: ASSLAVGQIFTGELF
v_gene: TRBV5-1; j_gene: TRBJ2-1; len: 12; CDR3aa: ASSRSGSYNEQF
v_gene: TRBV5-1; j_gene: TRBJ2-3; len: 13; CDR3aa: ASSLGYTDTDTQY
v_gene: TRBV5-1; j_gene: TRBJ2-1; len: 13; CDR3aa: ASSLVGLGNNEQF
v_gene: TRBV28; j_gene: TRBJ2-7; len: 10; CDR3aa: ASSQREDEQY
v_gene: TRBV15; j_gene: TRBJ2-7; len: 16; CDR3aa: ATSITGWGRAGDGEQY
v_gene: TRBV6-1; j_gene: TRBJ1-2; len: 13; CDR3aa: ASSEGQGTNYGYT
v_gene: TRBV2; j_gene: TRBJ1-1; len: 11; CDR3aa: ATPGTRNTEAF
v_gene: TRBV6-1; j_gene: TRBJ1-4; len: 12; CDR3aa: ASILGAENEKLF
v_gene: TRBV15; j_gene: TRBJ2-5; len: 10; CDR3aa: ATSRDGQTQY
v_gene: TRBV9; j_gene: TRBJ2-7; len: 11; CDR3aa: ASSVGLYGEQY
v_gene: TRBV20-1; j_gene: TRBJ1-2; len: 9; CDR3aa: SADGQYGYT
v_gene: TRBV25-1; j_gene: TRBJ2-5; len: 12; CDR3aa: ASSLRGTLETQY
v_gene: TRBV7-9; j_gene: TRBJ2-3; len: 11; CDR3aa: ASSLSATDTQY
v_gene: TRBV15; j_gene: TRBJ2-7; len: 13; CDR3aa: ATSRDPGSGYEQY
v_gene: TRBV14; j_gene: TRBJ1-1; len: 15; CDR3aa: ASSQRLGVSTNTEAF
v_gene: TRBV6-5; j_gene: TRBJ2-5; len: 11; CDR3aa: ASYRDREETQY
v_gene: TRBV6-5; j_gene: TRBJ2-1; len: 12; CDR3aa: ASSSGTSLPEQF
v_gene: TRBV7-2; j_gene: TRBJ2-1; len: 11; CDR3aa: ASSTTGYNEQF
v_gene: TRBV28; j_gene: TRBJ1-5; len: 14; CDR3aa: ASSPRGQRGNQPQH
v_gene: TRBV7-2; j_gene: TRBJ1-2; len: 11; CDR3aa: ASSLRTGGGYT
v_gene: TRBV7-2; j_gene: TRBJ1-5; len: 11; CDR3aa: ASRSTGDQPQH
v_gene: TRBV2; j_gene: TRBJ2-1; len: 13; CDR3aa: ASRAGLAGYNEQF
v_gene: TRBV11-2; j_gene: TRBJ2-3; len: 9; CDR3aa: ASSFQDTQY
v_gene: TRBV25-1; j_gene: TRBJ1-2; len: 11; CDR3aa: ATRRGADYGYT
v_gene: TRBV4-3; j_gene: TRBJ2-3; len: 16; CDR3aa: ASSQDTPDRGSFDTQY
v_gene: TRBV5-6; j_gene: TRBJ2-5; len: 13; CDR3aa: ASSSRTSGRNTQY
v_gene: TRBV5-1; j_gene: TRBJ2-1; len: 12; CDR3aa: ASSLGTTVDEQF
v_gene: TRBV10-3; j_gene: TRBJ2-7; len: 11; CDR3aa: AIKEGGIHEQY
v_gene: TRBV9; j_gene: TRBJ1-1; len: 13; CDR3aa: ASSEAGRGLAEAF
v_gene: TRBV5-1; j_gene: TRBJ2-3; len: 11; CDR3aa: ASSFTGTDTQY
v_gene: TRBV10-3; j_gene: TRBJ1-1; len: 12; CDR3aa: AISSGGKNTEAF
v_gene: TRBV5-4; j_gene: TRBJ2-1; len: 13; CDR3aa: ASSTGLAGPNEQF
v_gene: TRBV5-4; j_gene: TRBJ1-1; len: 11; CDR3aa: ASSRDRNTEAF
v_gene: TRBV6-1; j_gene: TRBJ2-3; len: 12; CDR3aa: ANRLAGNTDTQY
v_gene: TRBV28; j_gene: TRBJ1-2; len: 7; CDR3aa: ATDRGAT
v_gene: TRBV4-3; j_gene: TRBJ2-3; len: 14; CDR3aa: ASSPAGGGRTDTQY
v_gene: TRBV5-6; j_gene: TRBJ2-1; len: 17; CDR3aa: ASSTGPGGAADVYNEQF
v_gene: TRBV4-2; j_gene: TRBJ2-3; len: 14; CDR3aa: ASSQVAGVTADTQY
v_gene: TRBV5-1; j_gene: TRBJ1-3; len: 13; CDR3aa: ASSPGDSSGNTIY
v_gene: TRBV19; j_gene: TRBJ1-1; len: 12; CDR3aa: ASSVRTGETEAF
v_gene: TRBV7-6; j_gene: TRBJ2-7; len: 14; CDR3aa: ASSLAPSSGSHEQY
v_gene: TRBV9; j_gene: TRBJ1-5; len: 13; CDR3aa: ASSLGTADNQPQH
v_gene: TRBV7-2; j_gene: TRBJ2-7; len: 14; CDR3aa: ASSLGLAGGPHEQY
v_gene: TRBV29-1; j_gene: TRBJ2-7; len: 10; CDR3aa: SVVDRVHEQY
v_gene: TRBV7-2; j_gene: TRBJ2-1; len: 13; CDR3aa: ASSFLRTRSDEQF